Listed here are 28 T cell receptor beta chains from one sample, sequenced in a study of cytomegalovirus exposure and HLA in healthy donors. With 60 Vbeta and 13 Jbeta primers, the PCR was carried out. Clones were sequenced by immunoSEQ multiplex PCR, and TCRdb holds only the in-frame ones, with some missing. The table has 110,000 or so clones, 67% seen once. The sequencing input was PBMCs. Source of these receptors: a man aged 18 to 35 in good health and CMV-seropositive.

J is TRBJ1-6 and V is TRBV9; 11 bases align to TRBD1. The trim removed 3 bases at V and 10 bases at J, leaving 18 bases unmatched. The CDR3 is made up of 19 amino acids. The germline V gene has CDR1 SGDLS and CDR2 YYNGEE. The CDR3, as DNA: TGTGCCAGCAGCGGGGAAGGGACAGGGGGAACGTTGTTCTCCTCACCCCTCCACTTT. Encoded protein: CASSGEGTGGTLFSSPLHF. The full variable domain, completed using reference TRBV9 and TRBJ1-6, is DSGVTQTPKHLITATGQRVTLRCSPRSGDLSVYWYQQSLDQGLQFLIQYYNGEERAKGNILERFSAQQFPDLHSELNLSSLELGDSALYFCASSGEGTGGTLFSSPLHFGNGTRLTVT.

This chain joins TRBV10-2 and TRBJ2-1; 7 bases are shared with TRBD2. Germline V gene data show CDR1 as WSHSY and CDR2 as SAAADI. V was pared by 5 bases and J by 2 bases, with 9 bases of the junction left unmatched. This CDR3 region has 16 residues. CDR3 in DNA: TGCGCCAGCAGTCGCCAGCCGGGACTAACCTACAATGAGCAGTTCTTC. As protein: CASSRQPGLTYNEQFF.

This rearrangement joins TRBV2 to TRBJ1-4; D remains ambiguous. In germline, CDR1 is SNHLY, CDR2 FYNNEI. V lost 5 bases and J 0 bases, leaving 7 bases between the germline ends. The length of the CDR3 is 14 residues. The CDR3: CASSLQPTNEKLFF. The CDR3 DNA follows: TGTGCCAGCAGTCTACAGCCAACTAATGAAAAACTGTTTTTT.

The chain has TRBV12-5 and TRBJ2-5, with 9 nucleotides matching TRBD1. CDR1 LGHNT and CDR2 FRNRAP come from the germline V gene. The CDR3 consists of 17 residues. Trimming removed 3 bases from V and 5 bases from J; junction bases left unmatched: 13. The CDR3 DNA reads as TGTGCTAGTGGTTTTAGTGGGATAACAGGGGGCCGGGAGACCCAGTACTTC. Amino acid sequence: CASGFSGITGGRETQYF.

The J gene is TRBJ1-4, the V gene TRBV29-1; 12 nucleotides align to TRBD1. The length of the CDR3 is 14 residues. Germline assignment: CDR1 SQVTM and CDR2 ANQGSEA. J was trimmed by 6 bases and V by 7 bases; bases with no gene match: 6. The CDR3 sequence: CSAGTGGADEKLFF. The CDR3 DNA reads TGCAGCGCCGGGACAGGGGGCGCGGATGAAAAACTGTTTTTT.

This clone was picked up a small number of times. This sequence joins TRBV6-5 and TRBJ1-6; unclear D gene. The CDR3 loop spans 12 amino acids. Germline CDR1 reads MNHEY; CDR2 reads SVGAGI. V lost 6 bases, J lost 9 bases, and 9 bases lay in between. The DNA of the CDR3 is TGTGCCAGCAGAAGCGGATTTTCACCCCTCCACTTT. Protein product: CASRSGFSPLHF.

The chain couples TRBV6-1 to TRBJ2-5; TRBD2 matches at 7 bases. With 5 bases clipped from V and 4 bases from J, the junction kept 4 bases outside the gene matches. The CDR3 is made up of 13 amino acids. Germline CDR1 and CDR2: MNHNS and SASEGT. The CDR3 nucleotides read TGTGCCAGCAGTCAACGGGGGGTAGAGACCCAGTACTTC. Translation: CASSQRGVETQYF.

CDR3 sequence: CASSLTGDSYEQYF. The CDR3 DNA is TGCGCCAGCAGCTTAACAGGGGACTCCTACGAGCAGTACTTC. V gene TRBV5-1 combines with J gene TRBJ2-7; the match to TRBD1 covers 7 bases. Germline trimming cut 2 bases from V and 0 bases from J; bases unmatched to any gene: 2. Germline lookup yields CDR1 SGHRS and CDR2 YFSETQ. This CDR3 contains 14 residues. Looking up the rest from reference TRBV5-1 and TRBJ2-7 gives the full variable domain: KAGVTQTPRYLIKTRGQQVTLSCSPISGHRSVSWYQQTPGQGLQFLFEYFSETQRNKGNFPGRFSGRQFSNSRSEMNVSTLELGDSALYLCASSLTGDSYEQYFGPGTRLTVT.

This clone was seen more than once but under ten times. The chain uses TRBV6-5 and TRBJ2-3; TRBD2 aligns across 8 bases. The germline gives CDR1 MNHEY, CDR2 SVGAGI. Trimming at V came to 2 bases and at J to 4 bases, leaving 5 bases not matched to a gene. The CDR3 is 15 residues long. This CDR3 reads CASSYKPGLADTQYF. CDR3 DNA sequence: TGTGCCAGCAGTTACAAGCCGGGACTAGCAGATACGCAGTATTTT.

This chain uses TRBV18 with TRBJ1-4; D is perhaps TRBD1 (6 bases). The germline V gene has CDR1 KGHSH and CDR2 LQKENI. The CDR3 loop spans 15 amino acids. V was cut by 5 bases and J by 4 bases, with 14 bases left in between. The DNA for the CDR3 is TGTGCCAGCTCAACTAGGACAGCCGGTAATGAAAAACTGTTTTTT. Its protein is CASSTRTAGNEKLFF.

This chain connects TRBV13 to TRBJ2-1; D might be TRBD2 (5 bases). The CDR3 runs 16 residues. CDR1 is PRHDT and CDR2 is FYEKMQ in the germline V gene (reference sequence). V was trimmed by 5 bases and J by 1 base, leaving 15 bases between them. This chain's CDR3 is CASSRGPMGSYNEQFF. In DNA, the CDR3 is TGTGCCAGCAGCAGAGGGCCCATGGGATCCTACAATGAGCAGTTCTTC. Full variable domain (outside the CDR3, taken from reference TRBV13 and TRBJ2-1): AAGVIQSPRHLIKEKRETATLKCYPIPRHDTVYWYQQGPGQDPQFLISFYEKMQSDKGSIPDRFSAQQFSDYHSELNMSSLELGDSALYFCASSRGPMGSYNEQFFGPGTRLTVL.

The chain combines TRBV27 with TRBJ2-1; TRBD2 aligns across 10 bases. Germline lookup yields CDR1 MNHEY and CDR2 SMNVEV (reference sequence). J gave up 14 bases and V 1 base, and 14 bases lay outside the gene matches. The CDR3 has 16 amino acids. The CDR3 coding sequence is TGTGCCAGCAGTTTATACCTACCCACGGAGCGGGGGGGGAAGTTCTTC. Its protein product is CASSLYLPTERGGKFF.

This clone has only a few counts. The gene calls are TRBV6-5 and TRBJ1-3; a weak D match, TRBD1 (5 bases). Trimming pared 2 bases from V and 4 bases from J, leaving 12 bases between. Germline CDR1 is MNHEY and CDR2 is SVGAGI. This CDR3 region has 15 residues. This chain's CDR3 is CASSYDTGGGNTIYF. CDR3 nucleotides: TGTGCCAGCAGTTACGACACAGGAGGGGGAAACACCATATATTTT.

In this sample, this clone turned up a few times. The chain employs TRBV29-1 and TRBJ2-7; no definite D call. Germline-derived CDR1 and CDR2 are SQVTM and ANQGSEA. V lost 2 bases and J lost 4, with 15 bases in between. The CDR3 totals 14 residues. DNA for the CDR3: TGCAGCGTTGAAATGGGCCCCTTCAGTTACGAGCAGTACTTC. This codes for CSVEMGPFSYEQYF.

The V call is TRBV7-6, the J call TRBJ2-5; the D gene is possibly TRBD1 (6 bases). This CDR3 is 15 amino acids long. V lost 6 bases and J lost 3, with 17 bases in between. The V gene's germline CDR1 is SGHVS and CDR2 FNYEAQ. CDR3 in DNA: TGTGCCAGCAGTCCAGAGGGGGATCCTAAAGAGACCCAGTACTTC. Its protein is CASSPEGDPKETQYF.

This clone was observed a handful of times. This chain connects TRBV6-1 to TRBJ2-7; TRBD1 aligns across 7 bases. Trimming took 4 bases from V and 1 from J; bases not matched to a gene: 10. CDR3 length: 16 amino acids. Germline loops: CDR1 MNHNS, CDR2 SASEGT. The CDR3 DNA reads TGTGCCAGCAGTGGGAAGTCCGGGACAGCTTCCTACGAGCAGTACTTC. It is translated as CASSGKSGTASYEQYF.

In the case of this clone: A junction end diverges from the germline sequence, so it may reflect a read error. CDR3 nucleotides: TGTGCCAGCAGCTCTTCGACGACAGGGTGGATTAGGACAGCCTTC. Translated, it gives CASSSSTTGWIRTAF. The chain recombines TRBV7-9 with TRBJ1-2, with 7 bases matching TRBD1. Germline-derived CDR1 and CDR2 are SEHNR and FQNEAQ (reference sequence). This CDR3 spans 15 amino acids. Complete variable domain (other parts from reference TRBV7-9 and TRBJ1-2): DTGVSQNPRHKITKRGQNVTFRCDPISEHNRLYWYRQTLGQGPEFLTYFQNEAQLEKSRLLSDRFSAERPKGSFSTLEIQRTEQGDSAMYLCASSSSTTGWIRTAFGSGTRLTVV.

This clone occurred a few times. The gene calls are TRBV4-1 and TRBJ1-4; D uncertain. Per the germline V gene, CDR1 is MGHRA and CDR2 is YSYEKL. V was trimmed by 5 bases and J by 7 bases, leaving 5 bases between them. This CDR3 has 11 residues. The CDR3, as DNA: TGCGCCAGCAGCGTCGGTGAAAAACTGTTTTTT. Protein product: CASSVGEKLFF.

V and J are TRBV18 and TRBJ2-7; 10 bases align to TRBD1. Germline-derived CDR1 and CDR2 are KGHSH and LQKENI. This CDR3 region has 15 residues. Germline trimming cut 4 bases from V and 2 bases from J; bases unmatched to any gene: 5. The CDR3: CASSQGQGFTYEQYV. For the CDR3, the DNA is TGTGCCAGCTCACAGGGACAGGGGTTTACCTACGAGCAGTACGTC.

J is TRBJ1-1 and V is TRBV5-1; 7 nucleotides match TRBD1. In germline, CDR1 is SGHRS, CDR2 YFSETQ. V lost 4 bases to trimming and J lost 1 base; unmatched junction nucleotides: 7. This CDR3 has 15 amino acids. The CDR3, as DNA: TGCGCCAGCAGCAGAGGTACAGGGGCGAACACTGAAGCTTTCTTT. Residues: CASSRGTGANTEAFF.

The chain is built from TRBV9 and TRBJ2-6; no reliable D call. The V end lost 3 bases, the J end lost 1 base, and 5 bases lay between the germline ends. The CDR3 is 14 residues long. Looked up from germline, CDR1 is SGDLS and CDR2 is YYNGEE. CDR3 sequence: CASSAGSGANVLTF. The CDR3 DNA sequence: TGTGCCAGCAGCGCAGGATCTGGGGCCAACGTCCTGACTTTC. Full variable domain (missing parts from reference TRBV9 and TRBJ2-6): DSGVTQTPKHLITATGQRVTLRCSPRSGDLSVYWYQQSLDQGLQFLIQYYNGEERAKGNILERFSAQQFPDLHSELNLSSLELGDSALYFCASSAGSGANVLTFGAGSRLTVL.

In this sample, this clone turned up a few times. V and J are TRBV5-4 and TRBJ2-2; 9 nucleotides agree with TRBD1. The length of the CDR3 is 16 residues. CDR1 is SGHNT, CDR2 YYREEE, per germline (reference sequence). The ends lost 3 bases at V and 1 base at J; junction bases unmatched: 4. The CDR3 here is CASSSAGQGNTGELFF. DNA of the CDR3: TGTGCCAGCAGCTCCGCGGGACAGGGGAACACCGGGGAGCTGTTTTTT.

This chain links TRBV7-9 with TRBJ1-6; D may be TRBD1 (5 bases). CDR1 is SEHNR, CDR2 FQNEAQ, per germline (reference sequence). V was shortened by 6 bases and J by 7 bases, with 16 bases between the two germline ends. This CDR3 is 15 amino acids long. CDR3 bases: TGTGCCAGCAGTTACCAAGGGGTTGGAAATTCACCCCTCCACTTT. Its translation is CASSYQGVGNSPLHF. The whole variable domain, filled in from reference TRBV7-9 and TRBJ1-6, reads DTGVSQNPRHKITKRGQNVTFRCDPISEHNRLYWYRQTLGQGPEFLTYFQNEAQLEKSRLLSDRFSAERPKGSFSTLEIQRTEQGDSAMYLCASSYQGVGNSPLHFGNGTRLTVT.

V usage is TRBV7-9 and J usage is TRBJ2-5; D remains unclear. The CDR3 has 14 amino acids. Per the germline V gene, CDR1 is SEHNR and CDR2 is FQNEAQ (reference sequence). V dropped 7 bases and J dropped 2 bases, with 14 bases sitting between them. This chain's CDR3 is CASISGFKQETQYF. The CDR3 nucleotides read TGTGCCAGCATTTCGGGTTTTAAACAAGAGACCCAGTACTTC.

This chain connects TRBV18 to TRBJ2-3, with 8 bases that match TRBD2. Per the germline V gene, CDR1 is KGHSH and CDR2 is LQKENI. V lost 3 bases and J lost 3; bases outside the gene matches: 11. The CDR3 extends over 17 amino acids. CDR3 loop: CASSPLVPTGGTDTQYF. As DNA, the CDR3 is TGTGCCAGCTCACCCCTAGTCCCTACGGGGGGGACAGATACGCAGTATTTT.

V gene TRBV6-1 combines with J gene TRBJ2-7; 7 bases line up with TRBD1. Germline CDR1 MNHNS, CDR2 SASEGT. V was pared by 0 bases and J by 3 bases, with 5 bases of the junction left unmatched. The CDR3 is made up of 15 amino acids. As DNA, the CDR3 is TGTGCCAGCAGTGAAGCGACAGGGATCTACTACGAGCAGTACTTC. Its protein is CASSEATGIYYEQYF.

The chain links TRBV28 to TRBJ2-6, with D possibly TRBD1 on 5 matching bases. Germline CDR1 and CDR2: MDHEN and SYDVKM. This CDR3 is built from 15 residues. V gave up 5 bases and J gave up 2 bases, with 10 bases separating them. The CDR3 sequence is CASSPSGTGANVLTF. CDR3 coding DNA: TGTGCCAGCAGTCCGTCAGGGACTGGGGCCAACGTCCTGACTTTC.

A few counts support this clone. The chain is built from TRBV7-9 and TRBJ2-1, with D perhaps matching TRBD2 (6 bases). Germline V gene data show CDR1 as SEHNR and CDR2 as FQNEAQ (reference sequence). This CDR3 spans 13 amino acids. Deletions cut 1 base from V and 9 bases from J, with 10 bases between. CDR3: CASSLVSGVEQFF. CDR3 bases: TGTGCCAGCAGCTTAGTTTCGGGGGTTGAGCAGTTCTTC. Variable domain in full (rest from reference TRBV7-9 and TRBJ2-1): DTGVSQNPRHKITKRGQNVTFRCDPISEHNRLYWYRQTLGQGPEFLTYFQNEAQLEKSRLLSDRFSAERPKGSFSTLEIQRTEQGDSAMYLCASSLVSGVEQFFGPGTRLTVL.